This entry lists 9 T cell receptor beta chains sequenced from one sample in a study of control samples from healthy donors and cancer patients. Sequencing used immunoSEQ multiplex PCR; TCRdb keeps in-frame clones, though not all of them. The sample shows a few hundred thousand clones, 80% to 95% of them seen only once. Sequenced sample: PBMCs. These receptors all stem from a middle-aged man with head and neck cancer.

The chain's CDR3 is CASSLGQGAGYTF. As DNA, the CDR3 is TGCGCCAGCAGCTTGGGGCAGGGGGCCGGCTACACCTTC. The chain joins TRBV5-1 to TRBJ1-2; 8 bases map to TRBD1. J gave up 8 bases and V 0 bases, and 3 bases lay outside the gene matches. Per germline, CDR1 SGHRS and CDR2 YFSETQ. The CDR3 loop spans 13 amino acids.

The rearrangement uses TRBV5-6 and TRBJ1-1; a possible D gene is TRBD1 (5 bases). The CDR3 is made up of 13 amino acids. The ends were cut back, 9 bases at V and 9 bases at J, with 21 bases in the middle. CDR1 SGHDT and CDR2 YYEEEE come from the germline V gene. DNA for the CDR3: TGTGCCACCACGGGGCGGCGGCCAATACAAGCTTTCTTT. Protein: CATTGRRPIQAFF.

V usage is TRBV18 and J usage is TRBJ2-3; 9 bases agree with TRBD2. This CDR3 is built from 16 residues. Trimming at V came to 1 base and at J to 2 bases, leaving 4 bases not matched to a gene. CDR1 and CDR2 (germline): KGHSH, LQKENI. CDR3 nucleotide sequence: TGTGCCAGCTCACCACAGGCGGGGGGGACCACAGATACGCAGTATTTT. Translation: CASSPQAGGTTDTQYF.

CDR3 in DNA: TGTGCCAGCACCCGAGGACAGGTTGATTCCTACGAGCAGTACTTC. Encoded protein: CASTRGQVDSYEQYF. The rearrangement uses TRBV28 and TRBJ2-7; 7 bases align to TRBD1. From germline, CDR1 is MDHEN and CDR2 SYDVKM. The CDR3 has 15 residues. Trimming removed 7 bases from V and 1 base from J; junction bases left unmatched: 10.

This chain connects TRBV4-1 to TRBJ1-5; D possibly corresponds to TRBD1 (6 bases). The CDR3 loop spans 15 amino acids. With 4 bases removed from V and 1 base from J, the gap between germline ends came to 11 bases. CDR1 is MGHRA and CDR2 is YSYEKL in the germline V gene. The CDR3: CASSPTGESNQPQHF. As DNA, the CDR3 is TGCGCCAGCAGCCCGACAGGTGAGAGCAATCAGCCCCAGCATTTT.

The rearrangement links TRBV27 to TRBJ2-3; 11 bases fit TRBD2. Germline V gene sequence: CDR1 MNHEY, CDR2 SMNVEV (reference sequence). This CDR3 spans 15 amino acids. Trimming cost V 6 bases and J 0 bases; bases outside gene matches: 2. The CDR3 DNA is TGTGCCAGCAGACTAGCGGGGGCGAGCACAGATACGCAGTATTTT. It specifies CASRLAGASTDTQYF.

J is TRBJ2-1 and V is TRBV27, with TRBD2 identical over 9 bases. CDR3 length: 16 residues. The trim removed 3 bases at V and 7 bases at J, leaving 10 bases unmatched. Germline V gene data show CDR1 as MNHEY and CDR2 as SMNVEV (reference sequence). The CDR3 sequence: CASSFPTNSGSNEQFF. The CDR3 DNA reads TGTGCCAGCAGTTTTCCGACGAATAGCGGGAGTAATGAGCAGTTCTTC.

This chain uses TRBV19 with TRBJ1-6, with D unclear. This CDR3 has 15 residues. The germline V and J ends were trimmed by 3 bases and 0 bases, with 6 bases remaining between them. CDR1 and CDR2 from the germline V gene are LNHDA and SQIVND (reference sequence). CDR3 sequence (DNA): TGTGCCAGTAGTATCGCCAGCTCCTATAATTCACCCCTCCACTTT. Its translation is CASSIASSYNSPLHF.

The chain is built from TRBV6-1 and TRBJ1-1; D might be TRBD1 (6 bases). Germline V gene lookup returns CDR1 MNHNS and CDR2 SASEGT. The ends were cut back, 6 bases at V and 5 bases at J, with 13 bases in the middle. The CDR3 consists of 13 residues. The CDR3 nucleotides read TGTGCCAGCAGCAGACAGGTTGAGACTGAAGCTTTCTTT. Protein: CASSRQVETEAFF.